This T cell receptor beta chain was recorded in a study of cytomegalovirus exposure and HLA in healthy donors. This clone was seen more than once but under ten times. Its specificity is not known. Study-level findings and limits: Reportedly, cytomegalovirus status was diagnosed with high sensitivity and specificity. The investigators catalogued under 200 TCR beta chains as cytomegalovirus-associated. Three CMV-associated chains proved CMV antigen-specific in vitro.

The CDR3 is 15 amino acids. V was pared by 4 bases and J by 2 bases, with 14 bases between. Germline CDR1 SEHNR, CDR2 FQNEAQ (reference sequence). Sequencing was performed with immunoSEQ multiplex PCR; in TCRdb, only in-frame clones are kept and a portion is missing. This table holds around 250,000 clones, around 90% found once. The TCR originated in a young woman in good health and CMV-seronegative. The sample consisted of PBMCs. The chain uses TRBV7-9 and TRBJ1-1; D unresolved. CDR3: CASSSHRTANTEAFF. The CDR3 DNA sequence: TGTGCCAGCAGCTCTCATCGGACTGCTAACACTGAAGCTTTCTTT.